Shown below are 12 T cell receptor beta chains from a single sample sequenced in a study of tumour-infiltrating T cells in Burkitt lymphoma. Profiling relied on immunoSEQ multiplex PCR, and the TCRdb table lists in-frame clones only, not all of them. The sample carries about 46,000 clones, roughly 30% recorded once. The sample consisted of tumor tissue. The receptors come from a human donor with Burkitt lymphoma.

This clone was counted a few times. The chain recombines TRBV29-1 with TRBJ1-1; a possible D gene is TRBD1 (5 bases). Between the trimmed V and J ends, which lost 7 bases and 1 base, there was a span of 10 bases. Germline values: CDR1 SQVTM, CDR2 ANQGSEA. This CDR3 has 12 amino acids. The CDR3 loop is CSGVTANTEAFF. The DNA for the CDR3 is TGCAGCGGGGTGACAGCGAACACTGAAGCTTTCTTT.

The rearrangement links TRBV5-1 to TRBJ2-1, with D unresolved. The germline V gene has CDR1 SGHRS and CDR2 YFSETQ. This CDR3 has 11 residues. V dropped 4 bases and J dropped 4 bases, with 3 bases sitting between them. The CDR3 is CASSEYNEQFF. The CDR3 region has the DNA TGCGCCAGCAGCGAGTACAATGAGCAGTTCTTC.

This clone turned up a few times. The chain has TRBV7-8 and TRBJ2-7; D gene uncertain. This CDR3 contains 15 residues. V dropped 1 base and J dropped 0 bases, with 10 bases sitting between them. The germline gives CDR1 SGHVS, CDR2 FQNEAQ. CDR3 protein: CASSLELQSSYEQYF. CDR3 bases: TGTGCCAGCAGCTTAGAACTCCAAAGCTCCTACGAGCAGTACTTC.

V gene TRBV12-5 combines with J gene TRBJ2-5, with 12 bases that match TRBD1. Germline V lookup: CDR1 LGHNT, CDR2 FRNRAP. The CDR3 totals 22 residues. J gave up 5 bases and V 0 bases, and 22 bases lay outside the gene matches. CDR3 in DNA: TGTGCTAGTGGTTTGGTACGACCCCATGGGACAGGGGGCGGTGAGTGGGGGGAGACCCAGTACTTC. This encodes CASGLVRPHGTGGGEWGETQYF. Based on the CDR3 plus reference TRBV12-5 and TRBJ2-5, the full variable domain is DARVTQTPRHKVTEMGQEVTMRCQPILGHNTVFWYRQTMMQGLELLAYFRNRAPLDDSGMPKDRFSAEMPDATLATLKIQPSEPRDSAVYFCASGLVRPHGTGGGEWGETQYFGPGTRLLVL.

The chain is built from TRBV4-1 and TRBJ1-1; TRBD1 is a possible D gene (5 bases). The germline V and J ends were trimmed by 8 bases and 1 base, with 20 bases remaining between them. The CDR3 has 16 residues. In germline, CDR1 is MGHRA, CDR2 YSYEKL. The CDR3 loop reads CASGPNFTGENTEAFF. CDR3 nucleotides: TGCGCCAGCGGACCAAATTTTACGGGGGAGAACACTGAAGCTTTCTTT.

The chain recombines TRBV5-1 with TRBJ1-6; the D is unclear. CDR3 size: 16 residues. Germline V gene lookup returns CDR1 SGHRS and CDR2 YFSETQ. V shed 0 bases and J shed 10 bases, with 17 bases lying between them. This chain's CDR3 is CASSLEAQTTGSPLHF. The CDR3 nucleotides read TGCGCCAGCAGCTTGGAAGCCCAAACCACCGGGTCACCCCTCCACTTT.

Only a few counts were recorded for this clone. V gene TRBV15 combines with J gene TRBJ1-2; TRBD1 aligns across 9 bases. CDR3 size: 15 residues. The germline V gene encodes CDR1 LNHNV and CDR2 YYDKDF (reference sequence). V lost 3 bases to trimming and J lost 2 bases; unmatched junction nucleotides: 4. CDR3 sequence: CATSRGQGTNYGYTF. The CDR3 DNA is TGTGCCACCAGCAGGGGACAGGGAACGAACTATGGCTACACCTTC.

J is TRBJ1-5 and V is TRBV6-6; 9 positions agree with TRBD1. The germline CDR1 and CDR2 sequences are MNHNY and SVGAGI (reference sequence). J lost 6 bases, V lost 6 bases, and 6 bases had no gene match. The CDR3 contains 14 residues. In DNA, the CDR3 is TGTGCCAGCAGGGACGGGACAGGGCGTCAGCCCCAGCATTTT. Amino acid sequence: CASRDGTGRQPQHF.

The chain is built from TRBV15 and TRBJ1-2, with D hard to call. V was trimmed by 4 bases and J by 4 bases, leaving 7 bases between them. The germline V gene encodes CDR1 LNHNV and CDR2 YYDKDF (reference sequence). The CDR3 sequence is 12 residues long. The CDR3 loop reads CATSKSLYGYTF. The CDR3 coding sequence is TGTGCCACCAGCAAATCACTCTATGGCTACACCTTC. The full variable domain, its missing parts supplied by reference TRBV15 and TRBJ1-2, is DAMVIQNPRYQVTQFGKPVTLSCSQTLNHNVMYWYQQKSSQAPKLLFHYYDKDFNNEADTPDNFQSRRPNTSFCFLDIRSPGLGDTAMYLCATSKSLYGYTFGSGTRLTVV.

In this sample, this clone turned up a few times. The chain joins TRBV10-3 to TRBJ2-3; no reliable D call. V shed 4 bases and J shed 5 bases, with 10 bases lying between them. The CDR3 has 13 amino acids. Germline values: CDR1 ENHRY, CDR2 SYGVKD. In nucleotides, the CDR3 is TGTGCCATCAGTGGGGTTGGCGTAGATACGCAGTATTTT. It codes for CAISGVGVDTQYF.

The CDR3 nucleotides read TGTGCCAGCAGTTCATGGGGGTCGCTTGATGGCATTCAGTACTTC. It specifies CASSSWGSLDGIQYF. The chain combines TRBV9 with TRBJ2-4, with D tentatively TRBD1 or TRBD2 (5 bases each). Per the germline V gene, CDR1 is SGDLS and CDR2 is YYNGEE. The CDR3 has 15 amino acids. V lost 5 bases, J lost 9 bases, and 21 bases lay in between.

This chain connects TRBV5-1 to TRBJ2-1; D not resolved. V was shortened by 0 bases and J by 5 bases, with 9 bases between the two germline ends. Germline CDR1 and CDR2: SGHRS and YFSETQ. The CDR3 loop spans 14 amino acids. The CDR3 sequence: CASSLDARNNEQFF. The DNA for the CDR3 is TGCGCCAGCAGCTTGGATGCACGAAACAATGAGCAGTTCTTC.